A single sample is the source of the 26 T cell receptor beta chains below, sequenced in a study of blood T cell repertoires in COVID-19. Measured with immunoSEQ multiplex PCR; TCRdb has only the in-frame clones, and not every one. In the table there are 160,000 or so clones, about 84% of which are singletons. Source material: PBMCs or T cells enriched from blood (not recorded which). These receptors were taken from a woman between 35 and 50 years old with acute COVID-19.

This chain joins TRBV5-6 and TRBJ2-3; 11 nucleotides agree with TRBD2. Trimming at V came to 0 bases and at J to 5 bases, leaving 5 bases not matched to a gene. There are 16 residues in the CDR3. Germline V gene lookup returns CDR1 SGHDT and CDR2 YYEEEE. Here the CDR3 DNA reads TGTGCCAGCAGCTTGGCGGCTAGCGGGAGGAGAGATACGCAGTATTTT. Protein: CASSLAASGRRDTQYF.

The genes are TRBV11-1 and TRBJ2-3, with D possibly TRBD2 on 6 matching bases. This CDR3 comprises 16 residues. Per germline, CDR1 SGHAT and CDR2 FQDESV (reference sequence). V was pared by 5 bases and J by 4 bases, with 19 bases between. CDR3 protein: CASSQGGGRGADTQYF. CDR3 nucleotides: TGTGCCAGCAGCCAAGGTGGCGGGCGCGGGGCAGATACGCAGTATTTT.

The chain couples TRBV2 to TRBJ1-3, with D perhaps TRBD1 (6 bases). Germline V gene data show CDR1 as SNHLY and CDR2 as FYNNEI. Trimming removed 4 bases from V and 2 bases from J, with 9 bases in between. This CDR3 is 14 amino acids long. The CDR3 reads CASSAGAPGNTIYF. CDR3 bases: TGTGCCAGCAGTGCAGGGGCGCCTGGAAACACCATATATTTT.

The chain recombines TRBV19 with TRBJ1-2; 12 bases align to TRBD1. The CDR3 spans 15 residues. After removal of 10 bases from V and 5 bases from J, the junction contained 11 bases not matched to a gene. Germline CDR1 and CDR2: LNHDA and SQIVND (reference sequence). For the CDR3, the DNA is TGTGCCACCTCGCCGGGACAGGGGGCGCGATATGGCTACACCTTC. Protein sequence: CATSPGQGARYGYTF. The entire variable domain, with the rest obtained from reference TRBV19 and TRBJ1-2, is as follows: DGGITQSPKYLFRKEGQNVTLSCEQNLNHDAMYWYRQDPGQGLRLIYYSQIVNDFQKGDIAEGYSVSREKKESFPLTVTSAQKNPTAFYLCATSPGQGARYGYTFGSGTRLTVV.

The chain recombines TRBV30 with TRBJ1-1, with a possible D match to TRBD1 (5 bases). The CDR3 contains 14 residues. Germline V gene sequence: CDR1 GTSNPN, CDR2 SVGIG (reference sequence). Deletions cut 1 base from V and 3 bases from J, with 12 bases between. The CDR3 region has the DNA TGTGCCTGGAGTGGGACTCCGGGGGACACTGAAGCTTTCTTT. Protein sequence: CAWSGTPGDTEAFF. The whole variable domain, filled in from reference TRBV30 and TRBJ1-1, reads SQTIHQWPATLVQPVGSPLSLECTVEGTSNPNLYWYRQAAGRGLQLLFYSVGIGQISSEVPQNLSASRPQDRQFILSSKKLLLSDSGFYLCAWSGTPGDTEAFFGQGTRLTVV.

This clone has only one observation. Additional DNA sequences in this sample encode the identical CDR3. This CDR3 reads CASSITGSSTEAFF. The DNA for the CDR3 is TGTGCCAGTAGTATAACGGGGAGTAGCACTGAAGCTTTCTTT. The rearrangement links TRBV19 to TRBJ1-1; D not certain. Between the trimmed V and J ends, which lost 2 bases and 4 bases, there was a span of 11 bases. The CDR3 contains 14 residues. Germline lookup yields CDR1 LNHDA and CDR2 SQIVND (reference sequence).

The chain couples TRBV19 to TRBJ2-2, with 9 bases aligning to TRBD2. V lost 8 bases, J lost 5 bases, and 12 bases stayed unmatched. The CDR3 is 16 amino acids. The germline V gene has CDR1 LNHDA and CDR2 SQIVND (reference sequence). The CDR3 here is CASCPVSGRRTGELFF. The CDR3 nucleotides read TGTGCCAGTTGCCCTGTTAGCGGGAGAAGGACCGGGGAGCTGTTTTTT.

The J gene is TRBJ1-1, the V gene TRBV29-1; D is possibly TRBD1 (6 bases). Germline V lookup: CDR1 SQVTM, CDR2 ANQGSEA. Trimming removed 4 bases at V and 7 bases at J, with 7 bases between. There are 10 residues in the CDR3. This CDR3 is CSVVQGEAFF. The CDR3 DNA follows: TGCAGCGTTGTACAGGGTGAAGCTTTCTTT.

This rearrangement joins TRBV19 to TRBJ2-5, with 12 bases aligning to TRBD2. Trimming took 6 bases from V and 3 from J; bases not matched to a gene: 2. Germline loops: CDR1 LNHDA, CDR2 SQIVND (reference sequence). The CDR3 has 14 amino acids. CDR3 amino acids: CASRTSGSKETQYF. Written as DNA, the CDR3 is TGTGCCAGTAGGACTAGCGGGAGCAAAGAGACCCAGTACTTC. The full variable domain, its missing parts supplied by reference TRBV19 and TRBJ2-5, is DGGITQSPKYLFRKEGQNVTLSCEQNLNHDAMYWYRQDPGQGLRLIYYSQIVNDFQKGDIAEGYSVSREKKESFPLTVTSAQKNPTAFYLCASRTSGSKETQYFGPGTRLLVL.

This clone was counted a few times. This rearrangement joins TRBV5-1 to TRBJ2-7; a possible D gene is TRBD1 (5 bases). With 1 base removed from V and 6 bases from J, the gap between germline ends came to 29 bases. Germline V gene lookup returns CDR1 SGHRS and CDR2 YFSETQ. The CDR3 has 19 amino acids. The CDR3 here is CASSLSQSQGNSWDGEQYF. CDR3 DNA: TGCGCCAGCAGCTTGTCGCAATCGCAGGGAAATAGTTGGGATGGCGAGCAGTACTTC.

DNA of the CDR3: TGTGCCAGCAGTGAACGGGTGATTACAGATACGCAGTATTTT. Amino acid sequence: CASSERVITDTQYF. This chain joins TRBV6-1 and TRBJ2-3; D is unresolved. Germline V gives CDR1 MNHNS, CDR2 SASEGT. The CDR3 is made up of 14 amino acids. Trimming took off 2 bases at V and 3 bases at J, with 9 bases between the two ends.

This clone was counted a few times. The gene calls are TRBV28 and TRBJ1-5; D may be TRBD1 (5 bases). The V end lost 4 bases, the J end lost 1 base, and 20 bases lay between the germline ends. Per germline, CDR1 MDHEN and CDR2 SYDVKM. This CDR3 is 18 amino acids long. For the CDR3, the DNA is TGTGCCAGCAGTTCCCCCCCAGGGCCGGGTGTAAGCAATCAGCCCCAGCATTTT. It encodes CASSSPPGPGVSNQPQHF.

This chain connects TRBV5-1 to TRBJ1-4; no firm D call. Germline lookup yields CDR1 SGHRS and CDR2 YFSETQ. This CDR3 is 17 amino acids long. V was pared by 1 base and J by 0 bases, with 13 bases between. The CDR3 DNA follows: TGCGCCAGCAGCTTGAGGTACAGCTATGCAACTAATGAAAAACTGTTTTTT. Translation: CASSLRYSYATNEKLFF.

CDR3 amino acids: CASSDEVRPQHF. The CDR3 bases are TGTGCCAGCAGTGATGAGGTGCGACCCCAGCATTTT. J is TRBJ1-5 and V is TRBV2, with unresolved D. Germline loops: CDR1 SNHLY, CDR2 FYNNEI. The length of the CDR3 is 12 residues. V lost 3 bases, J lost 10 bases, and 10 bases lay in between.

The chain joins TRBV7-9 to TRBJ1-2; TRBD1 agrees at 9 bases. Germline values: CDR1 SEHNR, CDR2 FQNEAQ (reference sequence). The CDR3 runs to 15 residues. V lost 1 base, J lost 8 bases, and 8 bases stayed unmatched. The CDR3 DNA sequence: TGTGCCAGCAGCTTAGGCGCTCGGACAGGGGAAGGCTACACCTTC. Translated, it gives CASSLGARTGEGYTF.

The chain uses TRBV4-1 and TRBJ1-5; D is perhaps TRBD1 (5 bases). The CDR3 contains 14 residues. Trimming took off 4 bases at V and 3 bases at J, with 10 bases between the two ends. CDR1 MGHRA and CDR2 YSYEKL come from the germline V gene. CDR3 in DNA: TGCGCCAGCAGCCTCAGGGTTTCCAATCAGCCCCAGCATTTT. Translating it yields CASSLRVSNQPQHF.

The chain recombines TRBV19 with TRBJ2-4; the D gene is possibly TRBD2 (7 bases). The germline V gene encodes CDR1 LNHDA and CDR2 SQIVND (reference sequence). V shed 0 bases and J shed 11 bases, with 11 bases lying between them. The CDR3 has 13 amino acids. DNA of the CDR3: TGTGCCAGTAGTATAGAGCGGGGGCGGGTTCAGTACTTC. This encodes CASSIERGRVQYF.

The rearrangement links TRBV4-1 to TRBJ2-2; the D gene is possibly TRBD2 (7 bases). The CDR3 runs 16 residues. The V and J ends lost 4 bases and 3 bases respectively, with 15 bases between them. In germline, CDR1 is MGHRA, CDR2 YSYEKL. The CDR3 loop is CASSPLGEGDTGELFF. The CDR3 nucleotides are TGCGCCAGCAGCCCCCTTGGGGAGGGGGACACCGGGGAGCTGTTTTTT.

This clone was seen more than once but under ten times. The chain joins TRBV5-1 to TRBJ1-4; D is ambiguous. The V gene lost 2 bases and the J gene lost 1 base, with 18 bases spanning the gap. Per the germline V gene, CDR1 is SGHRS and CDR2 is YFSETQ. CDR3 size: 18 residues. The chain's CDR3 is CASSFSTASLGTNEKLFF. The CDR3 region has the DNA TGCGCCAGCAGCTTTAGTACGGCCTCCCTAGGAACTAATGAAAAACTGTTTTTT.

This clone was recorded a few times. V and J are TRBV4-2 and TRBJ2-1; 10 bases line up with TRBD2. From germline, CDR1 is LGHNA and CDR2 YNFKEQ. The CDR3 runs 16 residues. Trimming removed 0 bases from V and 8 bases from J; junction bases left unmatched: 7. The CDR3 is CASSQESSGRFDEQFF. The CDR3, as DNA: TGTGCCAGCAGCCAAGAGTCTAGCGGGAGATTCGATGAGCAGTTCTTC.

In its sample, this clone was seen once. The chain carries TRBV7-5 and TRBJ1-1; the listed D gene, TRBD1, was not tested against the DNA. TRBV7-5 is labeled a pseudogene. The CDR3 has 10 residues. The DNA for the CDR3 is TGTGCCAGACCGGGACAGGGAGCTTTCTTT. This sequence encodes CARPGQGAFF.

This clone showed up just a few times. This chain connects TRBV6-5 to TRBJ1-2; possibly TRBD1 for D (5 bases). The CDR3 extends over 13 amino acids. Per the germline V gene, CDR1 is MNHEY and CDR2 is SVGAGI. The germline V and J ends were trimmed by 9 bases and 2 bases, with 13 bases remaining between them. CDR3 loop: CASCPGGNYGYTF. CDR3 sequence (DNA): TGTGCCAGTTGCCCGGGGGGGAACTATGGCTACACCTTC.

The rearrangement joins TRBV30 to TRBJ1-3, with D possibly TRBD1 on 6 matching bases. V was clipped by 3 bases and J by 1 base, with 10 bases between them. CDR1 GTSNPN and CDR2 SVGIG come from the germline V gene (reference sequence). The CDR3 contains 14 residues. This CDR3 is CAWRLTGSGNTIYF. The DNA for the CDR3 is TGTGCCTGGAGGCTGACAGGTTCTGGAAACACCATATATTTT.

This clone has just a few counts. V and J are TRBV6-5 and TRBJ1-1; D remains ambiguous. Trimming took off 0 bases at V and 3 bases at J, with 5 bases between the two ends. This CDR3 has 13 amino acids. CDR1 MNHEY and CDR2 SVGAGI come from the germline V gene. CDR3 loop: CASSYSRDTEAFF. CDR3 DNA: TGTGCCAGCAGTTACTCGAGAGACACTGAAGCTTTCTTT.

This clone turned up a few times. This chain uses TRBV29-1 with TRBJ1-4; D might be TRBD1 (6 bases). The CDR3 runs to 12 residues. The V and J ends lost 5 bases and 7 bases respectively, with 11 bases between them. Germline V gene data show CDR1 as SQVTM and CDR2 as ANQGSEA. In DNA, the CDR3 is TGCAGCGTTCTGGGGGCCGGTGAAAAACTGTTTTTT. Its protein product is CSVLGAGEKLFF.

V gene TRBV29-1 combines with J gene TRBJ2-1; 8 nucleotides agree with TRBD2. Germline V CDR1 and CDR2: SQVTM, ANQGSEA. V dropped 1 base and J dropped 4; count of bases not matched to a gene: 15. The length of the CDR3 is 18 residues. The CDR3, as DNA: TGCAGCGTTGAAGCATTCGGGGGGGCGGGAGTCAATTACAATGAGCAGTTCTTC. This sequence encodes CSVEAFGGAGVNYNEQFF.